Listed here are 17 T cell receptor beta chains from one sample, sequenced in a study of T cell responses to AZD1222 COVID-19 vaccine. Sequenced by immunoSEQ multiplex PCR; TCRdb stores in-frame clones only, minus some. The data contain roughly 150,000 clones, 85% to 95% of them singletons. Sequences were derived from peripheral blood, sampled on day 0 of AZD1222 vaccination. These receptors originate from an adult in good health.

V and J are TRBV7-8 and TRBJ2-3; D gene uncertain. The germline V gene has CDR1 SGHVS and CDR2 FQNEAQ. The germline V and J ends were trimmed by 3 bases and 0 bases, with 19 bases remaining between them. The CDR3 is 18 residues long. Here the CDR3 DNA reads TGTGCCAGCAGCTTGGGTAGTCTCAATATATCAAGCACAGATACGCAGTATTTT. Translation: CASSLGSLNISSTDTQYF.

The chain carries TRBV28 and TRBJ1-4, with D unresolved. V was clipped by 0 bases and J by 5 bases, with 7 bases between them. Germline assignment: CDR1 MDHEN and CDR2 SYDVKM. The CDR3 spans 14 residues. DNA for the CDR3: TGTGCCAGCAGTTTATGGTCGGGGAATGAAAAACTGTTTTTT. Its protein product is CASSLWSGNEKLFF.

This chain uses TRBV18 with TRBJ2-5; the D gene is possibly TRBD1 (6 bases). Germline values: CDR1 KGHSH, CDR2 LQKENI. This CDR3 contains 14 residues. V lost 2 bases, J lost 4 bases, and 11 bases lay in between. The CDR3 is CASSPVRGPETQYF. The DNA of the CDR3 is TGTGCCAGCTCACCAGTCAGGGGTCCAGAGACCCAGTACTTC.

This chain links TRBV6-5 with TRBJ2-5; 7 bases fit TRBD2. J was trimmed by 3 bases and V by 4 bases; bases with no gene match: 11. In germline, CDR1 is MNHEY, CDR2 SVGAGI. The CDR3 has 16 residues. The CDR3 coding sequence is TGTGCCAGCAGTTCCCTTCGCGGGGGTCCCGAAGAGACCCAGTACTTC. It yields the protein CASSSLRGGPEETQYF.

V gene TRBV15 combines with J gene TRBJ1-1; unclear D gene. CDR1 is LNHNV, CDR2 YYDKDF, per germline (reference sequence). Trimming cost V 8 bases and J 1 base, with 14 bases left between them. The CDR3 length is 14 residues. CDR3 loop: CATLNRPGNTEAFF. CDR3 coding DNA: TGTGCCACCCTAAACCGACCAGGGAACACTGAAGCTTTCTTT.

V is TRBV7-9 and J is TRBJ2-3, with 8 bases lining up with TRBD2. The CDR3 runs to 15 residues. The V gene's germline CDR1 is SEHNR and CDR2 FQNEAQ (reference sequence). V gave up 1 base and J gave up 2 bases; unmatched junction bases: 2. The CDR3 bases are TGTGCCAGCAGCTTAGACGGGAGGGCCACAGATACGCAGTATTTT. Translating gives CASSLDGRATDTQYF.

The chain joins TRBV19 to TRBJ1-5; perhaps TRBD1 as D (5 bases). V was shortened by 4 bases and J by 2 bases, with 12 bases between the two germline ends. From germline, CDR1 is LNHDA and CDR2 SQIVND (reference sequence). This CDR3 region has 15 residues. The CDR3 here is CASSNRGIGNQPQHF. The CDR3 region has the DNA TGTGCCAGTAGTAACCGGGGCATCGGCAATCAGCCCCAGCATTTT.

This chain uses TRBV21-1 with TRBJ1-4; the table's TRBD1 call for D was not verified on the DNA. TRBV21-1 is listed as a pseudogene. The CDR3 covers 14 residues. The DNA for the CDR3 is TGTGCCAGCACCGACAGGGGGCAGTGGGAAAAACTGTTTTTT. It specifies CASTDRGQWEKLFF.

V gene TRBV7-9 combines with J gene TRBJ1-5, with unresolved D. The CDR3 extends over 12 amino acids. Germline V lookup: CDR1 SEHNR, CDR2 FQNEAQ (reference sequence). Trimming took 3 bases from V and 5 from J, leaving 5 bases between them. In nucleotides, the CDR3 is TGTGCCAGCAGCTTTTTGGATCAGCCCCAGCATTTT. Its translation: CASSFLDQPQHF. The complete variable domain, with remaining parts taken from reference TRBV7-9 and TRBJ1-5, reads DTGVSQNPRHKITKRGQNVTFRCDPISEHNRLYWYRQTLGQGPEFLTYFQNEAQLEKSRLLSDRFSAERPKGSFSTLEIQRTEQGDSAMYLCASSFLDQPQHFGDGTRLSIL.

The CDR3 sequence: CASSLGGGSYNEQFF. The CDR3 coding sequence is TGTGCCAGCAGCTTAGGGGGTGGGTCCTACAATGAGCAGTTCTTC. This sequence joins TRBV5-6 and TRBJ2-1, with D possibly matching TRBD1 (6 bases). The CDR3 totals 15 residues. CDR1 is SGHDT and CDR2 is YYEEEE in the germline V gene. V gave up 2 bases and J gave up 1 base, with 10 bases separating them.

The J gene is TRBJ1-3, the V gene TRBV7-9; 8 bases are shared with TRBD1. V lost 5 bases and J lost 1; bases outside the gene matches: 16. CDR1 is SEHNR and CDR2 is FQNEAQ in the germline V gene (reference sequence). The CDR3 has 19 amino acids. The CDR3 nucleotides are TGTGCCAGCAGCCCATGGCGGGGGCAGGGGGCCTTTTCTGGAAACACCATATATTTT. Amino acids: CASSPWRGQGAFSGNTIYF.

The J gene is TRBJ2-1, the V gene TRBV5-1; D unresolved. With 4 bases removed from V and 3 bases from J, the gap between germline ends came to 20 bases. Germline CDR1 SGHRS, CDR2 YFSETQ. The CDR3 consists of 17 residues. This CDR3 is CASSLAVRLWGYNEQFF. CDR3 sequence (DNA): TGCGCCAGCAGCCTTGCCGTCAGGCTTTGGGGCTACAATGAGCAGTTCTTC.

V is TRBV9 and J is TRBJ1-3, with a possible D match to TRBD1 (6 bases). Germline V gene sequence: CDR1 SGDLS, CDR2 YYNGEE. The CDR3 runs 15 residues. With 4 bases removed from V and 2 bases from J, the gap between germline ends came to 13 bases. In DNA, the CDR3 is TGTGCCAGCAGCCCGCGGGGACAAGCTGGAAACACCATATATTTT. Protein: CASSPRGQAGNTIYF.

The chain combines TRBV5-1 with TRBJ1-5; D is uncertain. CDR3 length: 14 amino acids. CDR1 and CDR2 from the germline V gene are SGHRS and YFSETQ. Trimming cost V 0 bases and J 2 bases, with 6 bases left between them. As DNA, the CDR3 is TGCGCCAGCAGCTTGGAAGGTGGCAATCAGCCCCAGCATTTT. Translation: CASSLEGGNQPQHF.

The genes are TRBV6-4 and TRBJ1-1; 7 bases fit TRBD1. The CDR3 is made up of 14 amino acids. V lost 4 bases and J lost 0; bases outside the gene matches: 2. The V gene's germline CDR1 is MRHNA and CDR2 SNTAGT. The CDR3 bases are TGTGCCAGCAGTGCAGGGGGAGTGAACACTGAAGCTTTCTTT. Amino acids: CASSAGGVNTEAFF.

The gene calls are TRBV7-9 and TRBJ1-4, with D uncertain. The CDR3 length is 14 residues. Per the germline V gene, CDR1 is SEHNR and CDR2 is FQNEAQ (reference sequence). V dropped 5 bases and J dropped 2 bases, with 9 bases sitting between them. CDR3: CASSPTGTNEKLFF. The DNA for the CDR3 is TGTGCCAGCAGCCCAACGGGGACTAATGAAAAACTGTTTTTT.

The CDR3 region has the DNA TGTGCCAGCAAGGTTTGGGGGGACACTGAAGCTTTCTTT. Translation: CASKVWGDTEAFF. This chain connects TRBV6-5 to TRBJ1-1; D possibly corresponds to TRBD1 (5 bases). The V gene lost 7 bases and the J gene lost 3 bases, with 12 bases spanning the gap. Germline V CDR1 and CDR2: MNHEY, SVGAGI. The CDR3 sequence is 13 residues long.